The 8 T cell receptor beta chains in this list originate from one sample, sequenced in a study of cytomegalovirus exposure and HLA in healthy donors (dated by TCRdb to 2015 to 2018). Receptors were amplified or captured by the immunoSEQ multiplex PCR assay. TCRdb limited this immuneACCESS table to in-frame rearrangements with V and J called. A share of clones is missing; checked studies link under half to unresolved V genes, and the rest is unexplained. Recorded for this sample are some 120,000 clones; 90% to 95% of them occurred a single time. The leading ten clones occupy roughly 1.3% of the sample. Sequenced: PBMCs. The receptors were sampled from a woman aged 18 to 35 in good health and CMV-seronegative.

The rearrangement links TRBV29-1 to TRBJ2-5; 10 positions match TRBD1. After removal of 5 bases from V and 4 bases from J, the junction contained 1 base not matched to a gene. The CDR3 runs 12 residues. Germline loops: CDR1 SQVTM, CDR2 ANQGSEA. The chain's CDR3 is CSVWTGGETQYF. For the CDR3, the DNA is TGCAGCGTTTGGACAGGGGGAGAGACCCAGTACTTC.

The rearrangement links TRBV7-2 to TRBJ2-2, with no clear D. CDR3 size: 14 residues. V lost 0 bases and J lost 2, with 4 bases in between. Germline V lookup: CDR1 SGHTA, CDR2 FQGNSA. CDR3: CASSLARNTGELFF. The CDR3 DNA reads as TGTGCCAGCAGCTTAGCGCGTAACACCGGGGAGCTGTTTTTT. The full variable domain, with the rest looked up from reference TRBV7-2 and TRBJ2-2, is GAGVSQSPSNKVTEKGKDVELRCDPISGHTALYWYRQSLGQGLEFLIYFQGNSAPDKSGLPSDRFSAERTGGSVSTLTIQRTQQEDSAVYLCASSLARNTGELFFGEGSRLTVL.

A single count supports this clone. The chain recombines TRBV20-1 with TRBJ2-3; maybe TRBD2 (5 bases). This CDR3 is 11 amino acids long. V lost 0 bases and J lost 10, with 8 bases in between. CDR1 DFQATT and CDR2 SNEGSKA come from the germline V gene (reference sequence). This CDR3 is CSARDGRAQYF. The CDR3 bases are TGCAGTGCTAGAGATGGGCGGGCGCAGTATTTT.

The V gene is TRBV7-9, the J gene TRBJ2-7; TRBD1 might be the D (7 bases). V lost 5 bases to trimming and J lost 2 bases, with 22 bases between them. The length of the CDR3 is 17 residues. Per the germline V gene, CDR1 is SEHNR and CDR2 is FQNEAQ (reference sequence). The CDR3 protein is CASSPGTARERTYEQYF. The CDR3 DNA is TGTGCCAGCAGCCCAGGGACAGCACGGGAGAGAACCTACGAGCAGTACTTC.

V gene TRBV28 combines with J gene TRBJ1-2; 7 nucleotides agree with TRBD1. Germline CDR1 reads MDHEN; CDR2 reads SYDVKM. There are 13 residues in the CDR3. The V gene end was trimmed by 8 bases and the J gene end by 3 bases; junction bases not matched to a gene: 6. As DNA, the CDR3 is TGTGCCAGCCGACAAACAGGGGACTATGGCTACACCTTC. As protein: CASRQTGDYGYTF.

V and J are TRBV7-9 and TRBJ2-7; 8 nucleotides align to TRBD1. V lost 3 bases and J lost 1; bases outside the gene matches: 5. In germline, CDR1 is SEHNR, CDR2 FQNEAQ (reference sequence). The CDR3 is 15 amino acids. Written as DNA, the CDR3 is TGTGCCAGCAGCTTCGGGACAGGCAGATCCTACGAGCAGTACTTC. It specifies CASSFGTGRSYEQYF.

This sequence joins TRBV12-5 and TRBJ2-5; 9 positions agree with TRBD1. This CDR3 has 15 residues. The V and J ends lost 6 bases and 2 bases, in that order; junction bases with no gene match: 7. Germline V gives CDR1 LGHNT, CDR2 FRNRAP. CDR3 sequence reads: CASGHGTGYQETQYF. The DNA for the CDR3 is TGTGCTAGTGGCCACGGGACAGGGTATCAAGAGACCCAGTACTTC.

The chain uses TRBV4-2 and TRBJ2-5; tentative D call: TRBD2 (5 bases). Germline-derived CDR1 and CDR2 are LGHNA and YNFKEQ. CDR3 length: 18 residues. Trimming shortened V by 4 bases and J by 0 bases, and 21 bases separated the two germline ends. The CDR3 here is CASSRQVGGETYQETQYF. CDR3 in DNA: TGTGCCAGCAGCCGACAAGTTGGAGGTGAAACCTACCAAGAGACCCAGTACTTC.